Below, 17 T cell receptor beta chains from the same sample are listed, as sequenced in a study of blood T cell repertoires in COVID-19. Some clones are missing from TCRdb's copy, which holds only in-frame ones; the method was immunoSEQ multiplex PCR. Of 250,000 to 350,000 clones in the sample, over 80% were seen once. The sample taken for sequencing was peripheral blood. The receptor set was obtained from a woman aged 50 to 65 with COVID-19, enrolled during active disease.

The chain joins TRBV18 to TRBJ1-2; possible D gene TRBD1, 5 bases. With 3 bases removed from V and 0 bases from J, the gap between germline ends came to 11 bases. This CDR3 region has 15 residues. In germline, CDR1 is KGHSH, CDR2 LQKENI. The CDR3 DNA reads TGTGCCAGCTCACCTACAACAGGCACTAACTATGGCTACACCTTC. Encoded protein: CASSPTTGTNYGYTF.

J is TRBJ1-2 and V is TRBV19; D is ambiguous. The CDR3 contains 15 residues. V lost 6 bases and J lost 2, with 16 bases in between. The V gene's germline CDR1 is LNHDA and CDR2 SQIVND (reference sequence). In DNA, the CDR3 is TGTGCCAGTAGCCATGCGGAGGCAGGAAACTATGGCTACACCTTC. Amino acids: CASSHAEAGNYGYTF.

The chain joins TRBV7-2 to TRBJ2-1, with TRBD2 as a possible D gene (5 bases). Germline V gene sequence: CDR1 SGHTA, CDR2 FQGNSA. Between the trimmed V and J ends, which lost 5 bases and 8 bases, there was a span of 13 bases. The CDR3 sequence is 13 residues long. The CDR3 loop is CASSRGRLDEQFF. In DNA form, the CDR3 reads TGTGCCAGCAGCCGGGGTCGACTGGATGAGCAGTTCTTC.

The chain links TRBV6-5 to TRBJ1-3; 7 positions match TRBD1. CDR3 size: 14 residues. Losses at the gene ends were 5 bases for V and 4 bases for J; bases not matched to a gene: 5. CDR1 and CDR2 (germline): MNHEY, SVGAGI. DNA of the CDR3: TGTGCCAGCAGTAACAGGGGAGGCGGAAACACCATATATTTT. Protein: CASSNRGGGNTIYF.

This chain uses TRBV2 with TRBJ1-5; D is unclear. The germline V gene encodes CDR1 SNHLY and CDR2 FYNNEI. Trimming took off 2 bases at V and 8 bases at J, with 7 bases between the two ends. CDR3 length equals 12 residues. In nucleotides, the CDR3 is TGTGCCAGCAGTGAAACCCGAGAGCCCCAGCATTTT. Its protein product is CASSETREPQHF.

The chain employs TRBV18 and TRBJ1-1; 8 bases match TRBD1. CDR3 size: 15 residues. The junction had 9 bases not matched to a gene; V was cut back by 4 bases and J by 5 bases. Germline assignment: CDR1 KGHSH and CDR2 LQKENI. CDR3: CASSRTTGESTEAFF. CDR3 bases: TGTGCCAGCTCACGAACGACAGGGGAGTCGACTGAAGCTTTCTTT.

CDR3 region: CASKEDSTDTQYF. In nucleotides, the CDR3 is TGTGCCAGCAAGGAGGACAGCACAGATACGCAGTATTTT. The gene calls are TRBV2 and TRBJ2-3; TRBD2 might be the D (5 bases). Germline CDR1 SNHLY, CDR2 FYNNEI. The CDR3 length is 13 residues. The germline V and J ends were trimmed by 7 bases and 0 bases, with 8 bases remaining between them.

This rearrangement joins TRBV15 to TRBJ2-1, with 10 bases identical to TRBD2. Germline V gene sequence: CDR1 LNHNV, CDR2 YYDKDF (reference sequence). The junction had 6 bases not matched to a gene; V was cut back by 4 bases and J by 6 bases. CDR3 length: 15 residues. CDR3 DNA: TGTGCCACCAGCACGCTAGCGGGAGTTTCCAATGAGCAGTTCTTC. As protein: CATSTLAGVSNEQFF.

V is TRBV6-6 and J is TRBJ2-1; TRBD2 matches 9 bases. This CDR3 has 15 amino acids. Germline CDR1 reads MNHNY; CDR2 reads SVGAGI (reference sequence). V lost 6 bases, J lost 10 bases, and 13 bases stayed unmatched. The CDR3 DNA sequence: TGTGCCAGCAGCTACATTGCGGGGGGGAAGTACGAGCAGTTCTTC. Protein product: CASSYIAGGKYEQFF.

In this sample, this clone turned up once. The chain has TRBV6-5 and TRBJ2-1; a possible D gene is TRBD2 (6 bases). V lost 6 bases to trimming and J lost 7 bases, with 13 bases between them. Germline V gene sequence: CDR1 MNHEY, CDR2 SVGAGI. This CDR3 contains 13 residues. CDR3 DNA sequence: TGTGCCAGCAGGGAGAGTAGCGGTAATGAGCAGTTCTTC. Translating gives CASRESSGNEQFF.

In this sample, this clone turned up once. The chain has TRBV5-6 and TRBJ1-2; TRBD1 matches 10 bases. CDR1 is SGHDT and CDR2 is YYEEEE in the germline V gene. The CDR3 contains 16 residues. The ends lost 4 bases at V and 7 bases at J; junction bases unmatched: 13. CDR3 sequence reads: CASSGPGTGDSRGYTF. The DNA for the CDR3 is TGTGCCAGCAGCGGACCCGGGACAGGGGATTCGCGTGGCTACACCTTC.

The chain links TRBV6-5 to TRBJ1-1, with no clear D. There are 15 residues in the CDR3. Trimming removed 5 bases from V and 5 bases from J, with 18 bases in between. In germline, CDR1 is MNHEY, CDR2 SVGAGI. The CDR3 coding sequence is TGTGCCAGCAGTACCGTCACGGGGATCGGAACTGAAGCTTTCTTT. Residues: CASSTVTGIGTEAFF.

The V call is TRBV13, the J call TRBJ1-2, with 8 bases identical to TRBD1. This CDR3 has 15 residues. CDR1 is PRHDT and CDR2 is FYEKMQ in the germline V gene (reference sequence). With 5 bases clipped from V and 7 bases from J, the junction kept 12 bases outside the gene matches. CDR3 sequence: CASSKTGAAPAGYTF. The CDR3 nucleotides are TGTGCCAGCAGCAAGACAGGGGCCGCCCCAGCTGGCTACACCTTC.

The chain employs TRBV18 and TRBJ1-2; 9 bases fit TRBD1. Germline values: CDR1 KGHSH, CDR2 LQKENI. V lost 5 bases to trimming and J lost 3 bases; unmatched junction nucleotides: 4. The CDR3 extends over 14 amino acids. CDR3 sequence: CASSSQGADYGYTF. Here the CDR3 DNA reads TGTGCCAGCTCATCACAGGGGGCCGACTATGGCTACACCTTC.

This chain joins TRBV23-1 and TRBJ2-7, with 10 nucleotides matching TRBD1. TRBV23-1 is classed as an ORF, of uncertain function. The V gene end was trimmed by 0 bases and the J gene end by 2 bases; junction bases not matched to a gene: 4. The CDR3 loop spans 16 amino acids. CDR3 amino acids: CASSQSRDRGAYEQYF. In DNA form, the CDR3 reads TGCGCCAGCAGTCAATCGCGGGACAGGGGAGCCTACGAGCAGTACTTC.

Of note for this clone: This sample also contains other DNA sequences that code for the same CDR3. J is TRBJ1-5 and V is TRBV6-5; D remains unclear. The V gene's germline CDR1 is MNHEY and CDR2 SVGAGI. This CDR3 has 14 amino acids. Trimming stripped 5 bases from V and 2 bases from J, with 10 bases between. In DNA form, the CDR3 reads TGTGCCAGCAGTCGAGGCGGGGGCAATCAGCCCCAGCATTTT. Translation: CASSRGGGNQPQHF.

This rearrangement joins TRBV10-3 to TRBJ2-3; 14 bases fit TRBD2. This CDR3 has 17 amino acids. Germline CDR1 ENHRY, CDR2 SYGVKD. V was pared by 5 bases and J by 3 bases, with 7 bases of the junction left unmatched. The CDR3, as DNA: TGTGCCATCAGTCACTTAGGGACTAGCGGGAGAACAGATACGCAGTATTTT. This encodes CAISHLGTSGRTDTQYF.